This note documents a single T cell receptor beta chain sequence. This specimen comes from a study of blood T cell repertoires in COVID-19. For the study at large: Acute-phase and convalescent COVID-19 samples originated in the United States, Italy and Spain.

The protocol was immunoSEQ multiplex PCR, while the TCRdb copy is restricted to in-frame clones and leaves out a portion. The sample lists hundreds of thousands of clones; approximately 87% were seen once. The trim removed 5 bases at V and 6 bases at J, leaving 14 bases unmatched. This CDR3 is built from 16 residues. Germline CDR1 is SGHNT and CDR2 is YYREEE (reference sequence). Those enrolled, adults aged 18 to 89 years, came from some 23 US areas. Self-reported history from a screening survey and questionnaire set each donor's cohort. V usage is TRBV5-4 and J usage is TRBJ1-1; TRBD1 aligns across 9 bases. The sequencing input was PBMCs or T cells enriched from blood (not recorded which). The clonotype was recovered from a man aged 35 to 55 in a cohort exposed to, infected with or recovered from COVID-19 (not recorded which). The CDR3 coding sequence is TGTGCCAGCAGTACGGACAGGGGACCCCTTGACGCTGAAGCTTTCTTT. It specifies CASSTDRGPLDAEAFF. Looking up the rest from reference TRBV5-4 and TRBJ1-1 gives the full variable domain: ETGVTQSPTHLIKTRGQQVTLRCSSQSGHNTVSWYQQALGQGPQFIFQYYREEENGRGNFPPRFSGLQFPNYSSELNVNALELDDSALYLCASSTDRGPLDAEAFFGQGTRLTVV.